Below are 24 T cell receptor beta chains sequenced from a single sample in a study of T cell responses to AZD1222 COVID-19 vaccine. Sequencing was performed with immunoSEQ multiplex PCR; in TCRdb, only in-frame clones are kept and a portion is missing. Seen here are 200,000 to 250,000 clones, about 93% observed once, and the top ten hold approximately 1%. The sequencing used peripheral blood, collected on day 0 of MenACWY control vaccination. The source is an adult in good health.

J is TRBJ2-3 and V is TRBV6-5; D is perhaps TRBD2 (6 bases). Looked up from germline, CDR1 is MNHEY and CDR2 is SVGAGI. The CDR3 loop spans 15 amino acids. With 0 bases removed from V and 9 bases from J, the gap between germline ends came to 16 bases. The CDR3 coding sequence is TGTGCCAGCAGTTACTCGAGACCGGCCCGGGGGACGCAGTATTTT. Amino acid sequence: CASSYSRPARGTQYF.

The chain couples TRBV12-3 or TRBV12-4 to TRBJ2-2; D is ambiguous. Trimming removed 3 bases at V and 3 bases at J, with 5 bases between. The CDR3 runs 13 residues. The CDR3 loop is CASSFVDTGELFF. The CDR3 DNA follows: TGTGCCAGCAGTTTCGTGGACACCGGGGAGCTGTTTTTT.

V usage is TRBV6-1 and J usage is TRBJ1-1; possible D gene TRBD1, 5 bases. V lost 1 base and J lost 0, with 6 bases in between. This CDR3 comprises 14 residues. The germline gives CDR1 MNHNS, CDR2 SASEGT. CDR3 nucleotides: TGTGCCAGCAGTGAAGGGGGGGTGAACACTGAAGCTTTCTTT. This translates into CASSEGGVNTEAFF.

As DNA, the CDR3 is TGTGCCAGCAGCCCCGAAGGGGCGGCCAAAAACATTCAGTACTTC. It codes for CASSPEGAAKNIQYF. The genes are TRBV7-8 and TRBJ2-4; D is possibly TRBD1 (5 bases). The V gene lost 5 bases and the J gene lost 1 base, with 12 bases spanning the gap. The CDR3 totals 15 residues. The germline gives CDR1 SGHVS, CDR2 FQNEAQ.

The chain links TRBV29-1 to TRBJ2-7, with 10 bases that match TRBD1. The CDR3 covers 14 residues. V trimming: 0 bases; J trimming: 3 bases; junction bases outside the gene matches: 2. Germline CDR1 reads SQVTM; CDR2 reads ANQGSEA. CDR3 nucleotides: TGCAGCGTTGAAGATAGGGACAGGGGCTACGAGCAGTACTTC. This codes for CSVEDRDRGYEQYF.

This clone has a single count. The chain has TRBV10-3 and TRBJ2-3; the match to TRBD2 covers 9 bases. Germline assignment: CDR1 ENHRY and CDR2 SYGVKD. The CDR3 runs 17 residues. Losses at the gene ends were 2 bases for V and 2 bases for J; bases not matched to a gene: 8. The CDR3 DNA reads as TGTGCCATCAGTGAGCCGACTAGCGGCCGTTTCACAGATACGCAGTATTTT. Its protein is CAISEPTSGRFTDTQYF.

CDR3 loop: CASSLANNEQFF. The DNA of the CDR3 is TGCGCCAGCAGCTTGGCAAACAATGAGCAGTTCTTC. The chain joins TRBV5-1 to TRBJ2-1; no firm D call. Germline V gives CDR1 SGHRS, CDR2 YFSETQ. V was clipped by 0 bases and J by 5 bases, with 3 bases between them. The CDR3 extends over 12 amino acids. The full variable domain, rest sourced from reference TRBV5-1 and TRBJ2-1, is KAGVTQTPRYLIKTRGQQVTLSCSPISGHRSVSWYQQTPGQGLQFLFEYFSETQRNKGNFPGRFSGRQFSNSRSEMNVSTLELGDSALYLCASSLANNEQFFGPGTRLTVL.

The CDR3 region is CASSSGTPEETQYF. The CDR3 nucleotides are TGCGCCAGCAGTAGCGGGACCCCTGAAGAGACCCAGTACTTC. This chain links TRBV5-1 with TRBJ2-5; 8 bases match TRBD2. Germline V CDR1 and CDR2: SGHRS, YFSETQ. This CDR3 has 14 amino acids. V shed 5 bases, J shed 3 bases, and the junction held 6 bases outside the gene matches.

CDR3 bases: TGCGCCAGCAGCTTAGGGACAGGGCTCAATAATGAAAAACTGTTTTTT. This sequence encodes CASSLGTGLNNEKLFF. The V gene is TRBV5-1, the J gene TRBJ1-4, with 9 bases fitting TRBD1. CDR3 length: 16 residues. CDR1 is SGHRS, CDR2 YFSETQ, per germline. Trimming cost V 2 bases and J 4 bases; bases outside gene matches: 6.

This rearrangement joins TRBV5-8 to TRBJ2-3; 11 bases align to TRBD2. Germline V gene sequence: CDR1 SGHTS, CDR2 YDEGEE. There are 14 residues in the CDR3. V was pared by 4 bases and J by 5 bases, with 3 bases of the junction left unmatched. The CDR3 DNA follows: TGTGCCAGCAGCCCGGGACTAGCGGAAGATACGCAGTATTTT. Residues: CASSPGLAEDTQYF.

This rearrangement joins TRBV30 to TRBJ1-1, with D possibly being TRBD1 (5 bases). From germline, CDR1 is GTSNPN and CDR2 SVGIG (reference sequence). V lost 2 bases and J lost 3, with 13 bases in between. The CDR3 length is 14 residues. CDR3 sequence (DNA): TGTGCCTGGAGTACCATGCTAGGGGACACTGAAGCTTTCTTT. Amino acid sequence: CAWSTMLGDTEAFF. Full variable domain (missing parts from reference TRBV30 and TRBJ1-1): SQTIHQWPATLVQPVGSPLSLECTVEGTSNPNLYWYRQAAGRGLQLLFYSVGIGQISSEVPQNLSASRPQDRQFILSSKKLLLSDSGFYLCAWSTMLGDTEAFFGQGTRLTVV.

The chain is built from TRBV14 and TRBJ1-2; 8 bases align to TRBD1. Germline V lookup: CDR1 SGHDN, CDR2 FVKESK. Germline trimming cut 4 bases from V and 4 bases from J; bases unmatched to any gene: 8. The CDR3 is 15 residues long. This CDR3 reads CASSRAGGSGYGYTF. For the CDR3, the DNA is TGTGCCAGCAGCCGAGCAGGGGGCAGTGGCTATGGCTACACCTTC.

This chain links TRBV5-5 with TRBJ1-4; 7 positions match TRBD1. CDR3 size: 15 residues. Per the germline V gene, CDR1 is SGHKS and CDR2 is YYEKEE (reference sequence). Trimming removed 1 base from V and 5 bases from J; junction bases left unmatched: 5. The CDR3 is CASSLPGQVNEKLFF. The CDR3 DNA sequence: TGTGCCAGCAGCTTGCCCGGACAGGTGAATGAAAAACTGTTTTTT. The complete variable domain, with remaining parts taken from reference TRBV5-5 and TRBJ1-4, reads DAGVTQSPTHLIKTRGQQVTLRCSPISGHKSVSWYQQVLGQGPQFIFQYYEKEERGRGNFPDRFSARQFPNYSSELNVNALLLGDSALYLCASSLPGQVNEKLFFGSGTQLSVL.

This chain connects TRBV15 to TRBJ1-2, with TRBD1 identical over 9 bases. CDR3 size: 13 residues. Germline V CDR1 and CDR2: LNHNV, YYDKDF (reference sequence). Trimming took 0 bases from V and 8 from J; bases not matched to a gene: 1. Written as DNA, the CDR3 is TGTGCCACCAGCAGAGAGACAGGGGGGGGCTACACCTTC. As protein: CATSRETGGGYTF.

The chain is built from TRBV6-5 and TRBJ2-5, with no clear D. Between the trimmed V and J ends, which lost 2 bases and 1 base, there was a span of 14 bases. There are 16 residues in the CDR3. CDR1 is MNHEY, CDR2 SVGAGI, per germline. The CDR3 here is CASSYGQRIPQETQYF. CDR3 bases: TGTGCCAGCAGTTACGGGCAGCGCATTCCCCAAGAGACCCAGTACTTC.

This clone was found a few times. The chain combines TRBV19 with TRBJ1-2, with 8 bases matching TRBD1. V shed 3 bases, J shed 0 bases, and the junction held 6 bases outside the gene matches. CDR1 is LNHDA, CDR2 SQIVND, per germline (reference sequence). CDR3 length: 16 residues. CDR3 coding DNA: TGTGCCAGTAGTATTCAGGGGGCGGATACTAACTATGGCTACACCTTC. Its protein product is CASSIQGADTNYGYTF.

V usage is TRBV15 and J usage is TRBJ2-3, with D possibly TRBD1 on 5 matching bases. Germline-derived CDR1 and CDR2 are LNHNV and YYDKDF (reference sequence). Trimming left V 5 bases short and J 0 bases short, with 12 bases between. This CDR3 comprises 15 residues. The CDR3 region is CATSSRQGSTDTQYF. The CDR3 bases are TGTGCCACCAGCTCGCGGCAGGGAAGCACAGATACGCAGTATTTT.

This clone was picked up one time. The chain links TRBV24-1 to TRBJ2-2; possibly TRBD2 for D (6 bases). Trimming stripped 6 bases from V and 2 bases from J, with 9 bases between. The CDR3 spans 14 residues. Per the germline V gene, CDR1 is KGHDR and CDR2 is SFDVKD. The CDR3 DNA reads TGTGCCACCAGTCAAGGGACTAACACCGGGGAGCTGTTTTTT. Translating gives CATSQGTNTGELFF.

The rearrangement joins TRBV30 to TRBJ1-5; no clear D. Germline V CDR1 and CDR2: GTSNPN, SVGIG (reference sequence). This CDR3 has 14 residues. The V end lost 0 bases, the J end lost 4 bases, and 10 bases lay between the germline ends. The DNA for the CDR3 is TGTGCCTGGAGTGTAACCCAGGCGAATCAGCCCCAGCATTTT. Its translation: CAWSVTQANQPQHF.

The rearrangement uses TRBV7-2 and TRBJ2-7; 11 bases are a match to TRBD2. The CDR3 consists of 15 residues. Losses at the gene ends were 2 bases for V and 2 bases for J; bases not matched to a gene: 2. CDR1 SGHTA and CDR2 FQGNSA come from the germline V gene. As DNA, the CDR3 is TGTGCCAGCAGCTTAAAGACTAGCGGGACCTACGAGCAGTACTTC. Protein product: CASSLKTSGTYEQYF.

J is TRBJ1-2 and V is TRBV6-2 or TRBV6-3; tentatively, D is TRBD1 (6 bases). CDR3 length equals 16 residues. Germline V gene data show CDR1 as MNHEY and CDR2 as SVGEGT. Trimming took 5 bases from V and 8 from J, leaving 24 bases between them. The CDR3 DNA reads TGTGCCAGCAGTGACGGCCGTTTTACAGGGAGGAGAGGCTACACCTTC. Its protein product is CASSDGRFTGRRGYTF.

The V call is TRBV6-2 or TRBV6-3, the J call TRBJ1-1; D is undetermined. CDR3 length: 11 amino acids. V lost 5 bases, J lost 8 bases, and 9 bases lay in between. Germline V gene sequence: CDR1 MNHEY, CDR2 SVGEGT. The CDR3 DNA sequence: TGTGCCAGCAGTCTAGGGCGCGAAGCTTTCTTT. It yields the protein CASSLGREAFF.

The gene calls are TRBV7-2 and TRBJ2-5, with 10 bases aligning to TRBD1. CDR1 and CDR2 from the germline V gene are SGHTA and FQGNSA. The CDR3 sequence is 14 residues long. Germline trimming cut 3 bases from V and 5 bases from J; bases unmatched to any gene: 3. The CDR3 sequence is CASSFLGQGETQYF. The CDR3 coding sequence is TGTGCCAGCAGCTTCTTGGGACAGGGGGAGACCCAGTACTTC.

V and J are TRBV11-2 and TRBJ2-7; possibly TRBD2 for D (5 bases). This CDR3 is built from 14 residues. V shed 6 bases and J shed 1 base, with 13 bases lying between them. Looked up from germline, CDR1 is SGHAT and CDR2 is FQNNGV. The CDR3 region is CASSPTGISYEQYF. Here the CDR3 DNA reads TGTGCCAGCAGTCCAACCGGGATTTCCTACGAGCAGTACTTC.